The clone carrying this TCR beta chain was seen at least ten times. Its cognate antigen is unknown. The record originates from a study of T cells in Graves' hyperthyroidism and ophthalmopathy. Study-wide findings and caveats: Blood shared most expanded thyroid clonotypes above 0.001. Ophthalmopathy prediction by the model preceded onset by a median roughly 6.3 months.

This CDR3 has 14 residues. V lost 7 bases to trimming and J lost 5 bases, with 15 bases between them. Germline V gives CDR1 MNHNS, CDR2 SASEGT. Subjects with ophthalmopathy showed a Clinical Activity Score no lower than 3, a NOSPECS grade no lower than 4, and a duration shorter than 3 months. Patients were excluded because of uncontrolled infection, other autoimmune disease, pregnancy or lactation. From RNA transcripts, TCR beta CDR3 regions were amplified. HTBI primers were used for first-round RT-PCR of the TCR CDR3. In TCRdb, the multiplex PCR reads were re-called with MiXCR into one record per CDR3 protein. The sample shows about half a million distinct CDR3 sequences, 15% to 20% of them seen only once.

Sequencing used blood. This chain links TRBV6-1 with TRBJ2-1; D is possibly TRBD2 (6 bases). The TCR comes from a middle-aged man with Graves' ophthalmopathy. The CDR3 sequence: CASKSGLSNNEQFF. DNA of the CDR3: TGTGCCAGCAAGTCGGGACTTTCTAACAATGAGCAGTTCTTC.